The rows below give T cell receptor beta chains drawn from one sample of a study of blood T cell repertoires in COVID-19. Data came from immunoSEQ multiplex PCR; TCRdb stores just in-frame clones and leaves some out. The table includes under 250,000 clones, around 80% detected once. The sequencing input was peripheral blood. The receptors derive from a woman in her 70s with acute or convalescent COVID-19. Each CDR3 is given with its conserved first and last residue. The D gene is left open where the match is weak. Only part of the rows carry a size: once, few, many, or a class if the clone is expanded.

v_call: TRBV7-8
d_call: TRBD2
cdr3_length: 19
j_call: TRBJ2-2
clone_size: .
cdr3_aa: CASSLIWTSGGGNTGELFF
cdr3_nt: TGTGCCAGCAGCTTAATCTGGACTAGCGGGGGCGGAAACACCGGGGAGCTGTTTTTT

v_call: TRBV10-3
d_call: TRBD2
cdr3_length: 14
j_call: TRBJ2-3
clone_size: .
cdr3_aa: CAIRGGLGADTQYF
cdr3_nt: TGTGCCATCCGCGGGGGGCTGGGGGCAGATACGCAGTATTTT

v_call: TRBV9
d_call: .
cdr3_length: 12
j_call: TRBJ1-3
clone_size: .
cdr3_aa: CASSPAGNTIYF
cdr3_nt: TGTGCCAGCAGCCCCGCTGGAAACACCATATATTTT

v_call: TRBV9
d_call: TRBD1
cdr3_length: 16
j_call: TRBJ1-2
clone_size: .
cdr3_aa: CASSDGPGQGQGGYTF
cdr3_nt: TGTGCCAGCAGCGACGGCCCGGGACAGGGCCAGGGGGGCTACACCTTC

v_call: TRBV19
d_call: TRBD1
cdr3_length: 13
j_call: TRBJ2-1
clone_size: .
cdr3_aa: CASRQGANNEQFF
cdr3_nt: TGTGCCAGTAGGCAGGGGGCCAACAATGAGCAGTTCTTC

v_call: TRBV9
d_call: .
cdr3_length: 17
j_call: TRBJ1-6
clone_size: few
cdr3_aa: CASSPQTGGGYNSPLHF
cdr3_nt: TGTGCCAGCAGCCCCCAGACTGGGGGGGGCTATAATTCACCCCTCCACTTT

v_call: TRBV7-9
d_call: TRBD2
cdr3_length: 13
j_call: TRBJ2-5
clone_size: .
cdr3_aa: CASSPSGVETQYF
cdr3_nt: TGTGCCAGCAGCCCGAGCGGGGTTGAGACCCAGTACTTC

v_call: TRBV19
d_call: .
cdr3_length: 14
j_call: TRBJ1-6
clone_size: .
cdr3_aa: CASTATSYNSPLHF
cdr3_nt: TGTGCCAGTACCGCCACTTCCTATAATTCACCCCTCCACTTT

v_call: TRBV9
d_call: .
cdr3_length: 12
j_call: TRBJ2-1
clone_size: once
cdr3_aa: CASSKRHDEQFF
cdr3_nt: TGTGCCAGCTCCAAAAGACACGATGAGCAGTTCTTC

v_call: TRBV10-2
d_call: TRBD1
cdr3_length: 15
j_call: TRBJ1-1
clone_size: once
cdr3_aa: CASSGQEEVSGEAFF
cdr3_nt: TGCGCCAGCAGCGGACAGGAAGAGGTGTCTGGGGAAGCTTTCTTT

v_call: TRBV5-1
d_call: TRBD1
cdr3_length: 15
j_call: TRBJ1-1
clone_size: .
cdr3_aa: CASSFRTGGDTEAFF
cdr3_nt: TGCGCCAGCAGCTTCAGGACAGGGGGCGACACTGAAGCTTTCTTT

v_call: TRBV3-1/TRBV3-2
d_call: .
cdr3_length: 13
j_call: TRBJ1-6
clone_size: few
cdr3_aa: CASSQDTGSPLHF
cdr3_nt: TGTGCCAGCAGCCAAGATACAGGATCACCCCTCCACTTT

v_call: TRBV5-1
d_call: .
cdr3_length: 15
j_call: TRBJ2-2
clone_size: .
cdr3_aa: CASSFDRSNTGELFF
cdr3_nt: TGCGCCAGCAGCTTTGACAGGTCGAACACCGGGGAGCTGTTTTTT

v_call: TRBV11-2
d_call: .
cdr3_length: 16
j_call: TRBJ1-5
clone_size: .
cdr3_aa: CASSLSAGAPNQPQHF
cdr3_nt: TGTGCCAGCAGCTTATCGGCGGGGGCCCCCAATCAGCCCCAGCATTTT

v_call: TRBV19
d_call: TRBD1
cdr3_length: 15
j_call: TRBJ1-5
clone_size: .
cdr3_aa: CASSMAQGFDQPQHF
cdr3_nt: TGTGCCAGTAGTATGGCACAGGGGTTCGATCAGCCCCAGCATTTT

v_call: TRBV20-1
d_call: .
cdr3_length: 11
j_call: TRBJ2-5
clone_size: .
cdr3_aa: CSAEARETQYF
cdr3_nt: TGCAGTGCCGAGGCCCGGGAGACCCAGTACTTC

v_call: TRBV6-2/TRBV6-3
d_call: TRBD2
cdr3_length: 16
j_call: TRBJ2-2
clone_size: few
cdr3_aa: CASSSQLAGNTGELFF
cdr3_nt: TGTGCCAGCAGTTCCCAATTAGCGGGGAACACCGGGGAGCTGTTTTTT

v_call: TRBV2
d_call: .
cdr3_length: 15
j_call: TRBJ2-7
clone_size: few
cdr3_aa: CASKPGEGFTYEQYF
cdr3_nt: TGTGCCAGCAAACCAGGGGAGGGGTTTACCTACGAGCAGTACTTC

v_call: TRBV9
d_call: TRBD2
cdr3_length: 20
j_call: TRBJ2-5
clone_size: .
cdr3_aa: CASSVADNRLAGVLQETQYF
cdr3_nt: TGTGCCAGCAGCGTAGCTGACAATAGACTAGCGGGGGTACTACAAGAGACCCAGTACTTC

v_call: TRBV5-5
d_call: .
cdr3_length: 14
j_call: TRBJ1-2
clone_size: few
cdr3_aa: CASSLAEQGYGYTF
cdr3_nt: TGTGCCAGCAGCTTGGCCGAACAGGGATACGGCTACACCTTC

v_call: TRBV9
d_call: .
cdr3_length: 17
j_call: TRBJ1-3
clone_size: .
cdr3_aa: CASSVVGGGFKGDTIYF
cdr3_nt: TGTGCCAGCAGCGTAGTCGGAGGAGGGTTCAAGGGAGATACCATATATTTT

v_call: TRBV5-1
d_call: TRBD1
cdr3_length: 15
j_call: TRBJ2-3
clone_size: .
cdr3_aa: CASSGQGASTDTQYF
cdr3_nt: TGCGCCAGCAGCGGACAGGGGGCTAGCACAGATACGCAGTATTTT

v_call: TRBV6-5
d_call: .
cdr3_length: 15
j_call: TRBJ2-2
clone_size: once
cdr3_aa: CATSTRSTGTGELFF
cdr3_nt: TGTGCCACCTCGACACGAAGCACCGGAACCGGGGAGCTGTTTTTT

v_call: TRBV12-3/TRBV12-4
d_call: .
cdr3_length: 13
j_call: TRBJ1-2
clone_size: .
cdr3_aa: CASSLRRGDGYTF
cdr3_nt: TGTGCCAGCAGTTTACGACGAGGAGATGGCTACACCTTC

v_call: TRBV14
d_call: .
cdr3_length: 15
j_call: TRBJ2-5
clone_size: .
cdr3_aa: CASSQFETPQETQYF
cdr3_nt: TGTGCCAGCAGCCAATTCGAGACACCCCAAGAGACCCAGTACTTC

v_call: TRBV5-1
d_call: TRBD1
cdr3_length: 16
j_call: TRBJ1-6
clone_size: .
cdr3_aa: CASSFGQGALGSPLHF
cdr3_nt: TGCGCCAGCAGCTTTGGGCAGGGGGCCCTTGGTTCACCCCTCCACTTT

v_call: TRBV5-5
d_call: TRBD2
cdr3_length: 18
j_call: TRBJ2-6
clone_size: .
cdr3_aa: CASSFTSGGAAGANVLTF
cdr3_nt: TGTGCCAGCAGCTTCACTAGCGGGGGGGCCGCTGGGGCCAACGTCCTGACTTTC

v_call: TRBV2
d_call: TRBD1
cdr3_length: 14
j_call: TRBJ1-3
clone_size: .
cdr3_aa: CAGLRQGWRNTIYF
cdr3_nt: TGTGCCGGCCTCCGACAGGGTTGGAGAAACACCATATATTTT

v_call: TRBV18
d_call: .
cdr3_length: 13
j_call: TRBJ2-3
clone_size: .
cdr3_aa: CASSPDSVDTQYF
cdr3_nt: TGTGCCAGCTCACCAGACAGTGTGGATACGCAGTATTTT

v_call: TRBV18
d_call: .
cdr3_length: 14
j_call: TRBJ1-5
clone_size: .
cdr3_aa: CASSPVEQDQPQHF
cdr3_nt: TGTGCCAGCTCACCGGTAGAACAGGATCAGCCCCAGCATTTT

v_call: TRBV5-1
d_call: TRBD2
cdr3_length: 15
j_call: TRBJ2-5
clone_size: .
cdr3_aa: CASSSGLAGGETQYF
cdr3_nt: TGCGCCAGCAGCTCGGGACTAGCGGGGGGTGAGACCCAGTACTTC

v_call: TRBV5-6
d_call: TRBD1
cdr3_length: 14
j_call: TRBJ1-1
clone_size: .
cdr3_aa: CASSPRGHGTEAFF
cdr3_nt: TGTGCCAGCAGCCCCAGGGGGCACGGCACTGAAGCTTTCTTT

v_call: TRBV6-5
d_call: .
cdr3_length: 15
j_call: TRBJ2-1
clone_size: .
cdr3_aa: CASRLVRGGYNEQFF
cdr3_nt: TGTGCCAGCCGCCTCGTCAGGGGAGGGTACAATGAGCAGTTCTTC

v_call: TRBV21-1
d_call: .
cdr3_length: 16
j_call: TRBJ1-5
clone_size: .
cdr3_aa: CASSNTGDGGNQPQHF
cdr3_nt: TGTGCCAGCAGCAATACAGGGGATGGGGGCAATCAGCCCCAGCATTTT

v_call: TRBV7-9
d_call: .
cdr3_length: 16
j_call: TRBJ2-7
clone_size: .
cdr3_aa: CASSSRLTGSSYEQYF
cdr3_nt: TGTGCCAGCAGCTCACGCCTTACAGGGTCCTCCTACGAGCAGTACTTC

v_call: TRBV24-1
d_call: .
cdr3_length: 16
j_call: TRBJ1-2
clone_size: .
cdr3_aa: CATSDPRGGRNYGYTF
cdr3_nt: TGTGCCACCAGTGATCCTCGGGGGGGCAGGAACTATGGCTACACCTTC

v_call: TRBV6-1
d_call: TRBD1
cdr3_length: 16
j_call: TRBJ2-1
clone_size: .
cdr3_aa: CASSGTSTGKGDEQFF
cdr3_nt: TGTGCCAGCAGTGGGACATCGACAGGGAAAGGGGATGAGCAGTTCTTC

v_call: TRBV6-5
d_call: .
cdr3_length: 16
j_call: TRBJ2-5
clone_size: few
cdr3_aa: CASSYAAGAFQETQYF
cdr3_nt: TGTGCCAGCAGTTATGCGGCAGGGGCGTTCCAAGAGACCCAGTACTTC

v_call: TRBV27
d_call: TRBD1
cdr3_length: 15
j_call: TRBJ2-3
clone_size: .
cdr3_aa: CASSPWTGILNTQYF
cdr3_nt: TGTGCCAGCAGTCCCTGGACAGGGATCTTGAATACGCAGTATTTT

v_call: TRBV25-1
d_call: TRBD2
cdr3_length: 16
j_call: TRBJ2-3
clone_size: .
cdr3_aa: CASSVLGTSGGDTQYF
cdr3_nt: TGTGCCAGCAGTGTCCTAGGGACTAGCGGGGGGGATACGCAGTATTTT

v_call: TRBV4-3
d_call: .
cdr3_length: 18
j_call: TRBJ2-3
clone_size: .
cdr3_aa: CASSQVYPHIEEGDTQYF
cdr3_nt: TGCGCCAGCAGCCAAGTGTACCCACACATTGAGGAGGGGGATACGCAGTATTTT

v_call: TRBV10-1
d_call: TRBD1
cdr3_length: 14
j_call: TRBJ2-3
clone_size: .
cdr3_aa: CASSTGDESDTQYF
cdr3_nt: TGCGCCAGCAGCACAGGGGATGAATCAGATACGCAGTATTTT

v_call: TRBV18
d_call: TRBD2
cdr3_length: 15
j_call: TRBJ2-3
clone_size: .
cdr3_aa: CASSRLAGGSDTQYF
cdr3_nt: TGTGCCAGCTCGAGACTAGCGGGGGGGTCGGATACGCAGTATTTT

v_call: TRBV11-2
d_call: .
cdr3_length: 18
j_call: TRBJ2-1
clone_size: .
cdr3_aa: CASSLLAAVGSGDNEQFF
cdr3_nt: TGTGCCAGCAGCTTACTCGCGGCAGTGGGTAGCGGTGACAATGAGCAGTTCTTC

v_call: TRBV10-3
d_call: .
cdr3_length: 15
j_call: TRBJ2-2
clone_size: .
cdr3_aa: CAISESKGYTGELFF
cdr3_nt: TGTGCCATCAGTGAGTCAAAGGGGTACACCGGGGAGCTGTTTTTT

v_call: TRBV2
d_call: TRBD2
cdr3_length: 14
j_call: TRBJ2-7
clone_size: .
cdr3_aa: CASAGTSGAYEQYF
cdr3_nt: TGTGCCAGCGCCGGGACTAGCGGGGCCTACGAGCAGTACTTC

v_call: TRBV6-6
d_call: TRBD2
cdr3_length: 16
j_call: TRBJ2-2
clone_size: .
cdr3_aa: CASSYYTGLAGTRLFF
cdr3_nt: TGTGCCAGCAGTTACTACACGGGACTAGCGGGGACCCGGCTGTTTTTT

v_call: TRBV4-1
d_call: .
cdr3_length: 16
j_call: TRBJ1-2
clone_size: .
cdr3_aa: CASSQVPGDVIYGYTF
cdr3_nt: TGCGCCAGCAGCCAAGTACCCGGGGATGTCATCTATGGCTACACCTTC

v_call: TRBV4-1
d_call: TRBD2
cdr3_length: 15
j_call: TRBJ2-2
clone_size: .
cdr3_aa: CASSPRGANTGELFF
cdr3_nt: TGCGCCAGCAGCCCGCGGGGGGCGAACACCGGGGAGCTGTTTTTT

v_call: TRBV10-1
d_call: TRBD1
cdr3_length: 15
j_call: TRBJ1-1
clone_size: .
cdr3_aa: CASSATGAAPIEAFF
cdr3_nt: TGCGCCAGCAGTGCGACAGGGGCTGCACCTATTGAAGCTTTCTTT

v_call: TRBV2
d_call: .
cdr3_length: 12
j_call: TRBJ2-1
clone_size: .
cdr3_aa: CASSALAGEQFF
cdr3_nt: TGTGCCAGCAGCGCGCTGGCGGGGGAGCAGTTCTTC

v_call: TRBV6-5
d_call: TRBD1
cdr3_length: 16
j_call: TRBJ2-7
clone_size: .
cdr3_aa: CASSYVGQGSIYEQYF
cdr3_nt: TGTGCCAGCAGTTACGTGGGACAGGGGTCTATCTACGAGCAGTACTTC